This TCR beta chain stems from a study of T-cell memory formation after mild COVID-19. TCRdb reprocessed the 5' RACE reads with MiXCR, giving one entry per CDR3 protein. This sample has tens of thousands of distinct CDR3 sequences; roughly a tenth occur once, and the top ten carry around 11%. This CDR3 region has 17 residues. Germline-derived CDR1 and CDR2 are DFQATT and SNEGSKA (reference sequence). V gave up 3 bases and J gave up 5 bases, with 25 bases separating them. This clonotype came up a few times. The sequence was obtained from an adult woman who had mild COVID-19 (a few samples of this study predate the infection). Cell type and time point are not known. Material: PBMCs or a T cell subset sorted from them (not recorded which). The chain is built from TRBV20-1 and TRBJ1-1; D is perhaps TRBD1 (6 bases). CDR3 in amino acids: CSARVGGRGLGGTEAFF. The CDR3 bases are TGCAGTGCTAGGGTCGGGGGGCGAGGTTTAGGTGGTACTGAAGCTTTCTTT.